This T cell receptor beta chain was profiled in a study of blood T cell repertoires in COVID-19. For the study at large: COVID-19 samples, acute and convalescent, were from the United States, Italy and Spain.

Per the original methods: Estimated nucleated cell counts came from reference gene primer amplification. The table came from immunoSEQ multiplex PCR; TCRdb's copy has only in-frame clones and leaves some out. The DNA was the basis for D and trimming; V, J and clone size are from that table. Of 35,000 to 50,000 clones listed, around 83% were seen once; the top ten hold less than 25%. This CDR3 comprises 15 residues. Trimming pared 4 bases from V and 3 bases from J, leaving 13 bases between. The germline V gene has CDR1 SGHVS and CDR2 FQNEAQ. This receptor was identified in a human donor with acute or convalescent COVID-19. The donor label of this sample is uncertain. The rearrangement uses TRBV7-8 and TRBJ2-1; D is perhaps TRBD1 (6 bases). The material sequenced was peripheral blood. The CDR3, as DNA: TGTGCCAGCAGCTCGATACAGGGAGTCTACAATGAGCAGTTCTTC. Translation gives CASSSIQGVYNEQFF.